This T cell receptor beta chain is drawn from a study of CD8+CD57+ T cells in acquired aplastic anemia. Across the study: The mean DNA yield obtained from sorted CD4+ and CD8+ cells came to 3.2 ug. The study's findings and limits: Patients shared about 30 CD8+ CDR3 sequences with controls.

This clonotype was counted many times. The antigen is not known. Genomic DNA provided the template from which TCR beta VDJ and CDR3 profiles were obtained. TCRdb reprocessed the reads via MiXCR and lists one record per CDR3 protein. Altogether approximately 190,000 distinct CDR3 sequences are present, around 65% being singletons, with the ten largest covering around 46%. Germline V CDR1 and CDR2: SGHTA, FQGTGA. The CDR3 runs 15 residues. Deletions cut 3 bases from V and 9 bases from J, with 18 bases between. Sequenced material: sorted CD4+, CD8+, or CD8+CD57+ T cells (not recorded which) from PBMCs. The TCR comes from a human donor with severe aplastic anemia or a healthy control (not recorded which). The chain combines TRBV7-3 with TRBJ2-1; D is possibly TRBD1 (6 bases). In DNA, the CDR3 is TGTGCCAGCAGCTTCAAAGGGGGTCCCGGAGGTGAGCAGTTCTTC. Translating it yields CASSFKGGPGGEQFF.